The 21 T cell receptor beta chains below all came from one sample that was sequenced in a study of blood T cell repertoires in COVID-19. Data came from immunoSEQ multiplex PCR; TCRdb stores just in-frame clones and leaves some out. The sample holds 100,000 to 150,000 clones, more than 75% seen once. The sample comprised peripheral blood. Receptors originate from a man aged 55 to 70 with acute or convalescent COVID-19.

The chain combines TRBV19 with TRBJ2-2; D is possibly TRBD1 (6 bases). The CDR3 length is 13 residues. Germline assignment: CDR1 LNHDA and CDR2 SQIVND (reference sequence). V was shortened by 7 bases and J by 4 bases, with 10 bases between the two germline ends. The CDR3 nucleotides are TGTGCCAGTATCCTCAGGGGCACCGGGGAGCTGTTTTTT. As protein: CASILRGTGELFF.

The V gene is TRBV5-1, the J gene TRBJ2-5; 12 bases are a match to TRBD1. In germline, CDR1 is SGHRS, CDR2 YFSETQ. This CDR3 has 17 amino acids. The J segment lost 9 bases and the V segment lost 4 bases, leaving 16 bases of the junction unmatched. CDR3 DNA sequence: TGCGCCAGCAGCAGCGGGACAGGGGGCGATTGGGGTGGGGCCCAGTACTTC. It is translated as CASSSGTGGDWGGAQYF.

The J gene is TRBJ1-5, the V gene TRBV19; D not resolved. This CDR3 comprises 16 residues. The V end was cut by 10 bases, the J end by 7 bases, with 26 bases between. Germline V gene sequence: CDR1 LNHDA, CDR2 SQIVND (reference sequence). CDR3 in DNA: TGTGCCACCTCCCCATTAGGAGGACCCGGCGGGCAGCCCCAGCATTTT. It codes for CATSPLGGPGGQPQHF.

This rearrangement joins TRBV9 to TRBJ2-7, with unresolved D. Trimming pared 0 bases from V and 0 bases from J, leaving 7 bases between. The germline gives CDR1 SGDLS, CDR2 YYNGEE. This CDR3 spans 14 amino acids. CDR3 region: CASSVDTLSYEQYF. The DNA of the CDR3 is TGTGCCAGCAGCGTAGACACCCTCTCCTACGAGCAGTACTTC.

The CDR3 DNA reads as TGTGCCAGCAGCCCCGGAGCAGGGCGTAACACTGAAGCTTTCTTT. Protein product: CASSPGAGRNTEAFF. The J gene is TRBJ1-1, the V gene TRBV5-6; the D gene is possibly TRBD1 (5 bases). Trimming removed 4 bases at V and 2 bases at J, with 15 bases between. This CDR3 has 15 residues. Germline V gives CDR1 SGHDT, CDR2 YYEEEE.

CDR3 coding DNA: TGTGCAAGTCGCTTAAGCCTAGCGGAGACCTGCACAGATACGCAGTATTTT. Translated: CASRLSLAETCTDTQYF. The chain combines TRBV12-2 with TRBJ2-3; the listed D gene, TRBD2, was not tested against the DNA. TRBV12-2 is annotated as a pseudogene. The CDR3 is made up of 17 amino acids.

The chain is built from TRBV11-2 and TRBJ1-1; possible D gene TRBD1, 6 bases. Germline V gene lookup returns CDR1 SGHAT and CDR2 FQNNGV. CDR3 length equals 14 residues. Trimming removed 5 bases at V and 0 bases at J, with 10 bases between. DNA for the CDR3: TGTGCCAGCAGCCAGGACAGACTGAACACTGAAGCTTTCTTT. It specifies CASSQDRLNTEAFF.

The CDR3 DNA reads as TGTGCCAGCAGCTTAGACGGGGACAGTTACAATGAGCAGTTCTTC. This gives the protein CASSLDGDSYNEQFF. The chain joins TRBV11-2 to TRBJ2-1; 7 bases agree with TRBD1. With V trimmed by 0 bases and J by 4 bases, 3 bases remained unmatched. Germline-derived CDR1 and CDR2 are SGHAT and FQNNGV. The CDR3 spans 15 residues. The full variable domain, completed using reference TRBV11-2 and TRBJ2-1, is EAGVAQSPRYKIIEKRQSVAFWCNPISGHATLYWYQQILGQGPKLLIQFQNNGVVDDSQLPKDRFSAERLKGVDSTLKIQPAKLEDSAVYLCASSLDGDSYNEQFFGPGTRLTVL.

The V and J genes are TRBV19 and TRBJ1-5, with TRBD1 identical over 7 bases. From germline, CDR1 is LNHDA and CDR2 SQIVND (reference sequence). Trimming removed 10 bases from V and 4 bases from J; junction bases left unmatched: 13. The CDR3 covers 15 residues. CDR3 DNA sequence: TGTGCCACCACGTTCGGGAGGGGGCTTAATCAGCCCCAGCATTTT. Its protein product is CATTFGRGLNQPQHF.

The chain recombines TRBV6-2 or TRBV6-3 with TRBJ2-7, with TRBD1 identical over 8 bases. With 0 bases clipped from V and 3 bases from J, the junction kept 10 bases outside the gene matches. CDR3 length: 17 residues. Germline V gene data show CDR1 as MNHEY and CDR2 as SVGEGT. The CDR3, as DNA: TGTGCCAGCAGTTACTCCGACAGGGGAACGAGGTTCTACGAGCAGTACTTC. Translated, it gives CASSYSDRGTRFYEQYF.

The chain uses TRBV2 and TRBJ2-5; 9 bases map to TRBD1. V was pared by 0 bases and J by 5 bases, with 7 bases of the junction left unmatched. The CDR3 spans 16 residues. Germline V lookup: CDR1 SNHLY, CDR2 FYNNEI. The CDR3 reads CASSEAGQGFEETQYF. The CDR3 nucleotides are TGTGCCAGCAGTGAAGCGGGACAGGGTTTCGAGGAGACCCAGTACTTC.

This chain links TRBV6-5 with TRBJ2-5, with D unclear. The germline V gene has CDR1 MNHEY and CDR2 SVGAGI. Trimming took off 4 bases at V and 7 bases at J, with 13 bases between the two ends. The CDR3 is 13 amino acids. The CDR3 loop reads CASSSLSPGTQYF. The DNA of the CDR3 is TGTGCCAGCAGTTCCCTCTCGCCCGGGACCCAGTACTTC.

The V gene is TRBV11-2, the J gene TRBJ2-3, with 10 bases matching TRBD2. The V gene's germline CDR1 is SGHAT and CDR2 FQNNGV. The V segment lost 3 bases and the J segment 4 bases; nucleotides outside the gene matches: 7. The CDR3 covers 16 residues. This CDR3 is CASSFLAGEAADTQYF. The CDR3 DNA reads as TGTGCCAGCAGCTTCCTAGCGGGAGAGGCGGCAGATACGCAGTATTTT.

This clone turned up a few times. The gene calls are TRBV7-2 and TRBJ2-7; D may be TRBD1 (6 bases). Between the trimmed V and J ends, which lost 0 bases and 7 bases, there was a span of 25 bases. Germline V lookup: CDR1 SGHTA, CDR2 FQGNSA. The CDR3 spans 18 residues. CDR3 DNA sequence: TGTGCCAGCAGCTTAGCTATCCAATTGGGGGCCTCCCCGGGGGAGCAGTACTTC. Protein product: CASSLAIQLGASPGEQYF.

This chain joins TRBV6-5 and TRBJ2-7, with D possibly TRBD1 on 6 matching bases. This CDR3 contains 12 residues. Trimming removed 7 bases from V and 3 bases from J, with 10 bases in between. Looked up from germline, CDR1 is MNHEY and CDR2 is SVGAGI. The CDR3 here is CASTDSNYEQYF. CDR3 nucleotides: TGTGCCAGCACGGACAGTAACTACGAGCAGTACTTC.

The J gene is TRBJ2-5, the V gene TRBV5-4; D remains unclear. The CDR3 covers 15 residues. The V end was cut by 5 bases, the J end by 1 base, with 15 bases between. The germline V gene encodes CDR1 SGHNT and CDR2 YYREEE (reference sequence). In DNA form, the CDR3 reads TGTGCCAGCAGTCACCCGGGTCTTGGCCAAGAGACCCAGTACTTC. This encodes CASSHPGLGQETQYF.

J is TRBJ1-1 and V is TRBV6-2 or TRBV6-3; the D gene is possibly TRBD1 (6 bases). The V gene lost 7 bases and the J gene lost 0 bases, with 18 bases spanning the gap. This CDR3 comprises 16 residues. Germline V lookup: CDR1 MNHEY, CDR2 SVGEGT. The CDR3 DNA reads as TGTGCCAGCACCCCTTACCCTACAGGGTTGAACACTGAAGCTTTCTTT. It yields the protein CASTPYPTGLNTEAFF.

J is TRBJ2-6 and V is TRBV4-1, with a possible D match to TRBD1 (5 bases). Trimming removed 5 bases at V and 2 bases at J, with 13 bases between. This CDR3 region has 16 residues. CDR1 is MGHRA, CDR2 YSYEKL, per germline. The CDR3 nucleotides are TGCGCCAGCAGCACGGACACAACAACTGGGGCCAACGTCCTGACTTTC. As protein: CASSTDTTTGANVLTF.

The chain employs TRBV27 and TRBJ2-7; 10 bases line up with TRBD1. Germline V lookup: CDR1 MNHEY, CDR2 SMNVEV (reference sequence). The V gene end was trimmed by 6 bases and the J gene end by 5 bases; junction bases not matched to a gene: 7. The CDR3 is 14 amino acids. CDR3 coding DNA: TGTGCCAGCAGGCCGGGACAGGGGATGCACGAGCAGTACTTC. Translated: CASRPGQGMHEQYF.

V usage is TRBV5-4 and J usage is TRBJ2-1; D call uncertain. Trimming took off 4 bases at V and 10 bases at J, with 9 bases between the two ends. CDR1 and CDR2 from the germline V gene are SGHNT and YYREEE (reference sequence). This CDR3 is 11 amino acids long. The CDR3 loop reads CASSGGLEQFF. The CDR3 DNA is TGTGCCAGCAGCGGCGGCCTAGAGCAGTTCTTC.

The V and J genes are TRBV6-5 and TRBJ1-5; 7 bases match TRBD1. Germline assignment: CDR1 MNHEY and CDR2 SVGAGI. Losses at the gene ends were 8 bases for V and 11 bases for J; bases not matched to a gene: 9. This CDR3 has 12 amino acids. In DNA, the CDR3 is TGTGCCAGCGGGACAGCGGCCCATACCCAGCATTTT. Protein: CASGTAAHTQHF.